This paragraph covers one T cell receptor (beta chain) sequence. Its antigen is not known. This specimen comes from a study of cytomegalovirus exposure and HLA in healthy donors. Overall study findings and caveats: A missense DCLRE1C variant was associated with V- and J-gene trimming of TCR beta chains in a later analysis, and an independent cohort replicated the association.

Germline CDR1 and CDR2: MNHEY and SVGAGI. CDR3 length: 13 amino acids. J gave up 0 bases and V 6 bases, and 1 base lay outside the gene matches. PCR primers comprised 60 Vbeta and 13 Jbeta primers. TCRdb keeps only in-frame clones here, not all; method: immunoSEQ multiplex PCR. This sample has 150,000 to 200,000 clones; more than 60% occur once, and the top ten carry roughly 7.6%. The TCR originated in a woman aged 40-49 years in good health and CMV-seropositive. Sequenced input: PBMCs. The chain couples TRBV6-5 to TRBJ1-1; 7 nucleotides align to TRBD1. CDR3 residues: CASRGTVNTEAFF. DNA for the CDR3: TGTGCCAGCAGGGGGACAGTGAACACTGAAGCTTTCTTT.